A selection of T cell receptor beta chains follows, all from one sample in a study of blood T cell repertoires in COVID-19. TCRdb's copy holds only in-frame clones and misses some; the assay was immunoSEQ multiplex PCR. Among around 21,000 clones listed, over 85% were seen once. Sequenced material: peripheral blood. The receptors derive from a woman older than 75 with active COVID-19. The CDR3 runs from the conserved cysteine through the conserved F or W. The order of the fields is V gene, J gene, clone size, CDR3 protein. The size entry is marked missing in some rows and otherwise reads once, few, many or a size class.

TRBV5-1	TRBJ2-7	once	CASSLGSRDIEYEQYF
TRBV19	TRBJ1-2	NA	CASSINRGGYTF
TRBV27	TRBJ2-7	once	CASSTRQGALGEQYF
TRBV5-6	TRBJ2-7	few	CASSWGQTGISYEQYF
TRBV19	TRBJ2-6	NA	CASRTGVTGANVLTF
TRBV18	TRBJ2-5	NA	CASSPKGAETQYF
TRBV20-1	TRBJ1-4	NA	CSASQGGKLFF
TRBV7-2	TRBJ2-7	NA	CASSYSWVTSEYEQYF
TRBV7-7	TRBJ2-5	NA	CASSLGGRQGGTQYF
TRBV6-5	TRBJ2-2	NA	CATADRGLTTGELFF
TRBV20-1	TRBJ1-1	NA	CSASPNREMNTEAFF
TRBV6-2/TRBV6-3	TRBJ2-1	NA	CASSYSLGFEQFF
TRBV5-1	TRBJ1-6	NA	CASSLEGQTYNSPLHF
TRBV19	TRBJ2-7	NA	CASRSVSYEQYF
TRBV9	TRBJ2-2	NA	CASSVVGGTGELFF
TRBV9	TRBJ2-7	NA	CASSVEGTSVSEQYF
TRBV19	TRBJ1-5	NA	CASSISRGNQPQHF
TRBV9	TRBJ2-3	NA	CASTAGSTDTQYF
TRBV10-3	TRBJ1-2	NA	CAIRRPGGHGYTF
TRBV2	TRBJ2-3	NA	CASSKTSGGAGDTQYF
TRBV19	TRBJ1-2	NA	CASSLTGVNGYTF
TRBV7-9	TRBJ2-2	NA	CASNPGQGQGHTGELFF
TRBV5-6	TRBJ2-1	NA	CASTPPLAGGLDEQFF
TRBV7-6	TRBJ2-1	NA	CASSSGLLSYNEQFF
TRBV15	TRBJ1-1	NA	CATSSAREGFAFF
TRBV6-5	TRBJ2-7	NA	CASVGQGLAYEQYF
TRBV27	TRBJ2-3	NA	CASSSVAALSTDTQYF
TRBV21-1	TRBJ1-5	NA	CAPYRIYSNQPQHF
TRBV29-1	TRBJ1-1	NA	CSVEVGGATEAFF
TRBV6-5	TRBJ2-3	NA	CASRDGGPTDTQYF
TRBV2	TRBJ2-1	once	CASMTGTRNEQFF
TRBV7-9	TRBJ1-2	NA	CASSSGTGGSYGYTF
TRBV6-5	TRBJ1-4	NA	CASREGVTNEKLFF